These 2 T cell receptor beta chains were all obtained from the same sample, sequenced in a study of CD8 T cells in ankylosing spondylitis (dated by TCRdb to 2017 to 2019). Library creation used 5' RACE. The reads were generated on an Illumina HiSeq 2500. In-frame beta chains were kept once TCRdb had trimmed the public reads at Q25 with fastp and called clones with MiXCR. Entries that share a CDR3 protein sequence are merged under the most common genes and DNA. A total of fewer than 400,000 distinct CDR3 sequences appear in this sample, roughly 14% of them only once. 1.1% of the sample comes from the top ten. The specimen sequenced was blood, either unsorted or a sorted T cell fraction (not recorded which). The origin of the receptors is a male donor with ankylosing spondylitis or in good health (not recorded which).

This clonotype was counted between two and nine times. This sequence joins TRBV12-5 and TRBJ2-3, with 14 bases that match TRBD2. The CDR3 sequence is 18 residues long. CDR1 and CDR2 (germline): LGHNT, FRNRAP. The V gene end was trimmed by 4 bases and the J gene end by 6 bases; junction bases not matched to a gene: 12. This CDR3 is CASGSSGLAGAPGDTQYF. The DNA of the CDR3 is TGTGCTAGTGGTTCCTCGGGACTAGCGGGGGCGCCCGGGGATACGCAGTATTTT.

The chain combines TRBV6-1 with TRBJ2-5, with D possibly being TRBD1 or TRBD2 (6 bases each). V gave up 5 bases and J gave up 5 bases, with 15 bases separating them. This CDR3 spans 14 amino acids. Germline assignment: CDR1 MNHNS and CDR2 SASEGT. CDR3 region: CASSIGGGTETQYF. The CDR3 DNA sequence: TGTGCCAGCAGTATCGGAGGGGGAACGGAGACCCAGTACTTC.